This paragraph reports one TCR beta chain. The antigen remains undetermined. The source of the sample is a study of T cell repertoires in cytomegalovirus infection. Study context: Used in the study were CMV epitopes, some recently identified and HLA-C-restricted, others well-studied and HLA-B-restricted.

TCRdb processed the reads anew with MiXCR; each CDR3 protein has one entry. The sample consists of about 770,000 distinct CDR3 sequences, 25% to 30% of them appearing once. V trimming: 3 bases; J trimming: 6 bases; junction bases outside the gene matches: 7. Germline V gives CDR1 LGHNA, CDR2 YNFKEQ. This CDR3 region has 14 residues. The specimen comprised cultured CD8+ T cells from PBMCs, sampled from culture after CMV antigen stimulation. The genes are TRBV4-2 and TRBJ1-2; 7 nucleotides agree with TRBD1. The sequence derives from a human donor in good health (CMV status not recorded). Some clones in this sample may be carry-over from other donors' samples. CDR3 nucleotides: TGTGCCAGCAGCCAGGTCGACAGGGTCCATGGCTACACCTTC. This sequence encodes CASSQVDRVHGYTF.